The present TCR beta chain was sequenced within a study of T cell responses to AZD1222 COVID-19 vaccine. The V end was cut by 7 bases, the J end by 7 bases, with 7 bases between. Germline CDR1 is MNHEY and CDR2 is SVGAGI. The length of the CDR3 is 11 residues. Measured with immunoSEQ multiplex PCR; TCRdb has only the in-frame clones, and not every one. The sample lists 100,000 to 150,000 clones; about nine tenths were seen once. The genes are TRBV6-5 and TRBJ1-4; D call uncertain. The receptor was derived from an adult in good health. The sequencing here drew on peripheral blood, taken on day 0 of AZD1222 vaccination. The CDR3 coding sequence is TGTGCCAGCAATTGGAGTGAAAAACTGTTTTTT. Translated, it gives CASNWSEKLFF.